These 18 T cell receptor beta chains were all obtained from the same sample, sequenced in a study of T cells in Graves' hyperthyroidism and ophthalmopathy. Amplification of TCR beta CDR3 regions was performed using RNA transcripts as template. HTBI primers were employed in a first-round RT-PCR of the TCR CDR3. In TCRdb, the multiplex PCR reads were re-called with MiXCR into one record per CDR3 protein. This sample has approximately 740,000 distinct CDR3 sequences, with 11% to 15% found just once. Specimen: blood. The receptors were gathered from a woman younger than 30 with Graves' hyperthyroidism.

Many counts were recorded for this clonotype. The chain joins TRBV15 to TRBJ1-1; D is uncertain. In germline, CDR1 is LNHNV, CDR2 YYDKDF (reference sequence). Trimming shortened V by 1 base and J by 3 bases, and 9 bases separated the two germline ends. CDR3 size: 14 residues. This chain's CDR3 is CATSRVVRDTEAFF. The CDR3 DNA follows: TGTGCCACCAGCAGAGTCGTGAGGGACACTGAAGCTTTCTTT.

The chain links TRBV6-1 to TRBJ2-5; D unresolved. The germline V gene has CDR1 MNHNS and CDR2 SASEGT. The CDR3 covers 12 residues. V was clipped by 6 bases and J by 8 bases, with 13 bases between them. CDR3 coding DNA: TGTGCCAGCAGCCTAATACAGTCAACCCAGTACTTC. Its translation is CASSLIQSTQYF.

This clonotype was detected ten times or more. The chain has TRBV30 and TRBJ2-3; D is unclear. This CDR3 comprises 13 residues. Per germline, CDR1 GTSNPN and CDR2 SVGIG (reference sequence). V lost 5 bases to trimming and J lost 1 base, with 10 bases between them. The CDR3 coding sequence is TGTGCCTGGGAGGACGGTCGCACAGATACGCAGTATTTT. Protein sequence: CAWEDGRTDTQYF. Full variable domain (outside the CDR3, taken from reference TRBV30 and TRBJ2-3): SQTIHQWPATLVQPVGSPLSLECTVEGTSNPNLYWYRQAAGRGLQLLFYSVGIGQISSEVPQNLSASRPQDRQFILSSKKLLLSDSGFYLCAWEDGRTDTQYFGPGTRLTVL.

V gene TRBV11-2 combines with J gene TRBJ2-2; 7 nucleotides match TRBD2. The CDR3 spans 15 residues. Per germline, CDR1 SGHAT and CDR2 FQNNGV. V dropped 5 bases and J dropped 5; count of bases not matched to a gene: 8. CDR3 DNA sequence: TGTGCCAGCAGCCCATGGGGGGGTTCTACCGGGGAGCTGTTTTTT. It encodes CASSPWGGSTGELFF.

The chain couples TRBV5-1 to TRBJ2-3; 7 bases fit TRBD2. Germline V gene sequence: CDR1 SGHRS, CDR2 YFSETQ. This CDR3 is 16 amino acids long. Trimming cost V 0 bases and J 4 bases; bases outside gene matches: 8. CDR3 sequence (DNA): TGCGCCAGCAGCTTGGGAGGCCTGAGCGGGGCAGATACGCAGTATTTT. This codes for CASSLGGLSGADTQYF.

This clonotype was counted at least ten times. This rearrangement joins TRBV7-9 to TRBJ2-7, with 7 bases lining up with TRBD2. With 5 bases clipped from V and 2 bases from J, the junction kept 9 bases outside the gene matches. Looked up from germline, CDR1 is SEHNR and CDR2 is FQNEAQ (reference sequence). The CDR3 has 15 amino acids. The chain's CDR3 is CASSREGGGTYEQYF. In DNA form, the CDR3 reads TGTGCCAGCAGCCGTGAAGGCGGGGGTACCTACGAGCAGTACTTC.

This clonotype was seen more than once but under ten times. The genes are TRBV20-1 and TRBJ2-1, with D perhaps assigned TRBD1 or TRBD2 (5 bases each). Germline loops: CDR1 DFQATT, CDR2 SNEGSKA (reference sequence). CDR3 length: 16 residues. V was cut by 1 base and J by 0 bases, with 13 bases left in between. The DNA for the CDR3 is TGCAGTGCTAGAGTACAAGGGACGGACTCCTACAATGAGCAGTTCTTC. It codes for CSARVQGTDSYNEQFF.

This clonotype has a count of ten or more. The V call is TRBV18, the J call TRBJ2-1; D gene ambiguous. Germline lookup yields CDR1 KGHSH and CDR2 LQKENI. The CDR3 is 13 residues long. The V and J ends lost 2 bases and 6 bases respectively, with 8 bases between them. The chain's CDR3 is CASSPFKGNEQFF. The CDR3 DNA reads as TGTGCCAGCTCACCATTTAAGGGCAATGAGCAGTTCTTC.

This sequence joins TRBV5-1 and TRBJ2-2; 7 positions match TRBD1. The J segment lost 1 base and the V segment lost 3 bases, leaving 6 bases of the junction unmatched. Germline-derived CDR1 and CDR2 are SGHRS and YFSETQ. This CDR3 comprises 16 residues. The CDR3 DNA follows: TGCGCCAGCAGCTGGACCGGGACAGAGAACACCGGGGAGCTGTTTTTT. This sequence encodes CASSWTGTENTGELFF. The full variable domain, in which reference TRBV5-1 and TRBJ2-2 provide the parts outside the CDR3, is KAGVTQTPRYLIKTRGQQVTLSCSPISGHRSVSWYQQTPGQGLQFLFEYFSETQRNKGNFPGRFSGRQFSNSRSEMNVSTLELGDSALYLCASSWTGTENTGELFFGEGSRLTVL.

This clonotype showed up many times. The gene calls are TRBV28 and TRBJ1-1; D unclear. Germline assignment: CDR1 MDHEN and CDR2 SYDVKM. The CDR3 runs to 13 residues. With 7 bases removed from V and 0 bases from J, the gap between germline ends came to 9 bases. The CDR3, as DNA: TGTGCCAGCACCTACGGCCTGAACACTGAAGCTTTCTTT. It translates to CASTYGLNTEAFF.

This clonotype was recorded a few times. The chain employs TRBV10-3 and TRBJ2-1, with TRBD1 matching over 11 bases. Unmatched junction bases numbered 8, after V lost 0 bases and J lost 7 bases. This CDR3 contains 17 residues. Looked up from germline, CDR1 is ENHRY and CDR2 is SYGVKD. This chain's CDR3 is CAISESIGQGAGNEQFF. CDR3 coding DNA: TGTGCCATCAGTGAGTCAATCGGACAGGGGGCAGGGAATGAGCAGTTCTTC.

There are many counts of this clonotype. This chain uses TRBV11-2 with TRBJ2-1; TRBD2 matches at 9 bases. The CDR3 is 15 residues long. CDR1 SGHAT and CDR2 FQNNGV come from the germline V gene. V lost 5 bases and J lost 4; bases outside the gene matches: 6. This chain's CDR3 is CASSPLAGKYNEQFF. DNA for the CDR3: TGTGCCAGCAGCCCTCTAGCGGGGAAATACAATGAGCAGTTCTTC.

This clonotype has only one observation. The V call is TRBV2, the J call TRBJ1-4, with a possible D match to TRBD1 (5 bases). Between the trimmed V and J ends, which lost 6 bases and 4 bases, there was a span of 15 bases. The germline CDR1 and CDR2 sequences are SNHLY and FYNNEI. The CDR3 extends over 15 amino acids. CDR3 sequence (DNA): TGTGCCAGCAGCGTCGAAAGGGGCCGTAATGAAAAACTGTTTTTT. This codes for CASSVERGRNEKLFF.

The CDR3 sequence is CASCSGYQPQHF. In DNA, the CDR3 is TGTGCCAGTTGCTCAGGGTATCAGCCCCAGCATTTT. The rearrangement joins TRBV19 to TRBJ1-5; D possibly corresponds to TRBD1 (5 bases). V was pared by 8 bases and J by 5 bases, with 10 bases between. Germline V lookup: CDR1 LNHDA, CDR2 SQIVND (reference sequence). The CDR3 spans 12 residues. Together with reference TRBV19 and TRBJ1-5, the CDR3 gives the full variable domain: DGGITQSPKYLFRKEGQNVTLSCEQNLNHDAMYWYRQDPGQGLRLIYYSQIVNDFQKGDIAEGYSVSREKKESFPLTVTSAQKNPTAFYLCASCSGYQPQHFGDGTRLSIL.

The table lists this clonotype with a few counts. The rearrangement joins TRBV5-1 to TRBJ2-2, with D hard to call. CDR1 SGHRS and CDR2 YFSETQ come from the germline V gene. CDR3 length: 13 amino acids. The germline V and J ends were trimmed by 0 bases and 13 bases, with 13 bases remaining between them. The CDR3 DNA is TGCGCCAGCAGCTTGGCAAGTGCGGAGCGGCTGTTTTTT. Translated: CASSLASAERLFF. The full variable domain, in which reference TRBV5-1 and TRBJ2-2 provide the parts outside the CDR3, is KAGVTQTPRYLIKTRGQQVTLSCSPISGHRSVSWYQQTPGQGLQFLFEYFSETQRNKGNFPGRFSGRQFSNSRSEMNVSTLELGDSALYLCASSLASAERLFFGEGSRLTVL.

At least ten counts were recorded for this clonotype. The gene calls are TRBV18 and TRBJ1-1; D gene ambiguous. Deletions cut 6 bases from V and 4 bases from J, with 12 bases between. Germline V CDR1 and CDR2: KGHSH, LQKENI. The CDR3 is 13 amino acids. The CDR3 DNA is TGTGCCAGCTCCCCTGGCGGGTTCACTGAAGCTTTCTTT. Translated, it gives CASSPGGFTEAFF.

This clonotype was observed a handful of times. The chain carries TRBV2 and TRBJ2-3; unclear D gene. Deletions cut 5 bases from V and 7 bases from J, with 13 bases between. Germline lookup yields CDR1 SNHLY and CDR2 FYNNEI. This CDR3 is built from 13 residues. CDR3 sequence (DNA): TGTGCCAGCAGTATAAAGGATCGCCATACGCAGTATTTT. Translating gives CASSIKDRHTQYF.

V is TRBV20-1 and J is TRBJ2-1, with TRBD2 matching over 8 bases. J was trimmed by 0 bases and V by 6 bases; bases with no gene match: 10. The CDR3 runs 16 residues. Germline CDR1 reads DFQATT; CDR2 reads SNEGSKA (reference sequence). The DNA of the CDR3 is TGCAGTGCCCTCGAGACGGCGGGGGGCTCCTACAATGAGCAGTTCTTC. This gives the protein CSALETAGGSYNEQFF.